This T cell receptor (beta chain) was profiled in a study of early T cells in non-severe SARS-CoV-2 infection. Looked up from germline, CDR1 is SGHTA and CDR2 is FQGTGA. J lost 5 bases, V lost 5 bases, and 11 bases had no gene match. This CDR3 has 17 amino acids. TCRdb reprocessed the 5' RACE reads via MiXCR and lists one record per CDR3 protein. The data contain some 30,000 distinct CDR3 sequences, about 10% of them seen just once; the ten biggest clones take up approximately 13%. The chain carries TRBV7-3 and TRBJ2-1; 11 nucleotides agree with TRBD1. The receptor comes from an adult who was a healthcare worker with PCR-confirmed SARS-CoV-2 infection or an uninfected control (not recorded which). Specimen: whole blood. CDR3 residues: CASSPGQGVRNDNEQFF. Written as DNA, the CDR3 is TGTGCCAGCAGCCCGGGACAGGGGGTCCGGAACGACAATGAGCAGTTCTTC.